The 30 T cell receptor beta chains below were found in one sample sequenced in a study of blood T cell repertoires in COVID-19. Sequencing used immunoSEQ multiplex PCR; TCRdb keeps in-frame clones, though not all of them. The data hold tens of thousands of clones, with 80% to 90% observed a single time. The sequenced material came from peripheral blood. All receptors derive from an elderly man in a cohort sampled during active COVID-19.

The chain links TRBV4-2 to TRBJ1-2; TRBD1 is a possible D gene (5 bases). The germline gives CDR1 LGHNA, CDR2 YNFKEQ. This CDR3 comprises 15 residues. V lost 0 bases and J 5 bases, leaving 13 bases between the germline ends. The CDR3 coding sequence is TGTGCCAGCAGCCAAGACGAGCGGGGGGGATATGGCTACACCTTC. Translated, it gives CASSQDERGGYGYTF.

J is TRBJ1-3 and V is TRBV19, with TRBD1 identical over 10 bases. This CDR3 is built from 13 residues. The trim removed 9 bases at V and 2 bases at J, leaving 1 base unmatched. Germline lookup yields CDR1 LNHDA and CDR2 SQIVND (reference sequence). The CDR3 DNA reads as TGTGCCAGCGGACAGGGGGCTGGAAACACCATATATTTT. Translation: CASGQGAGNTIYF.

This chain uses TRBV6-6 with TRBJ1-1, with D possibly matching TRBD1 (5 bases). Trimming stripped 0 bases from V and 6 bases from J, with 11 bases between. The length of the CDR3 is 14 residues. Looked up from germline, CDR1 is MNHNY and CDR2 is SVGAGI (reference sequence). The CDR3 protein is CASSYSNVRAEAFF. The CDR3 coding sequence is TGTGCCAGCAGTTACTCGAACGTCAGGGCTGAAGCTTTCTTT.

This clone was seen just once. At one of its ends the junction is not consistent with the germline gene, which may arise from a read error. V gene TRBV7-2 combines with J gene TRBJ2-7, with TRBD1 matching over 12 bases. CDR3 length: 13 residues. Looked up from germline, CDR1 is SGHTA and CDR2 is FQGNSA. In DNA, the CDR3 is TGTGCCAGCAGCACTTCGGGACAGGGGGCCCTGGTTTTC. It codes for CASSTSGQGALVF.

This clone was seen a few times. This chain uses TRBV27 with TRBJ2-7, with TRBD1 as a possible D gene (6 bases). V lost 1 base to trimming and J lost 4 bases, with 14 bases between them. The CDR3 runs to 15 residues. Looked up from germline, CDR1 is MNHEY and CDR2 is SMNVEV (reference sequence). CDR3 in DNA: TGTGCCAGCAGTTTATATTACAGGGCTCAGTACGAGCAGTACTTC. Translating gives CASSLYYRAQYEQYF.

This clone was observed a single time. The chain joins TRBV7-9 to TRBJ2-2, with 7 bases aligning to TRBD1. Looked up from germline, CDR1 is SEHNR and CDR2 is FQNEAQ (reference sequence). V lost 6 bases, J lost 4 bases, and 8 bases stayed unmatched. CDR3 length: 15 residues. This CDR3 reads CASSRRGYSTGELFF. DNA for the CDR3: TGTGCCAGCAGTCGCAGGGGGTACAGCACCGGGGAGCTGTTTTTT.

V is TRBV2 and J is TRBJ2-3; TRBD1 matches 9 bases. From germline, CDR1 is SNHLY and CDR2 FYNNEI. V lost 5 bases to trimming and J lost 5 bases; unmatched junction nucleotides: 5. The CDR3 consists of 14 residues. The CDR3 sequence is CASSTGGNIDTQYF. The CDR3, as DNA: TGTGCCAGCAGTACAGGGGGCAATATAGATACGCAGTATTTT.

J is TRBJ2-5 and V is TRBV7-2; 10 bases are shared with TRBD2. This CDR3 region has 15 residues. J lost 3 bases, V lost 3 bases, and 4 bases had no gene match. Germline assignment: CDR1 SGHTA and CDR2 FQGNSA. CDR3 DNA sequence: TGTGCCAGCAGCTTCTATACTAGCGGGGAAGAGACCCAGTACTTC. Encoded protein: CASSFYTSGEETQYF.

The chain employs TRBV19 and TRBJ1-4; D call uncertain. This CDR3 comprises 16 residues. Germline V gives CDR1 LNHDA, CDR2 SQIVND (reference sequence). V lost 10 bases, J lost 5 bases, and 23 bases lay in between. The CDR3 protein is CATNPAIRTGNEKLFF. The CDR3 DNA reads TGTGCCACCAATCCCGCTATACGGACGGGGAATGAAAAACTGTTTTTT.

This clone was detected once. The chain employs TRBV12-3 or TRBV12-4 and TRBJ2-1, with a weak D call TRBD2 (5 bases). The CDR3 loop spans 12 amino acids. V shed 9 bases and J shed 1 base, with 7 bases lying between them. CDR3 sequence: CASGGSYNEQFF. For the CDR3, the DNA is TGTGCCAGTGGCGGGTCCTACAATGAGCAGTTCTTC.

V and J are TRBV28 and TRBJ1-4; 7 nucleotides align to TRBD1. V was pared by 3 bases and J by 2 bases, with 3 bases of the junction left unmatched. The CDR3 extends over 15 amino acids. In germline, CDR1 is MDHEN, CDR2 SYDVKM. CDR3 bases: TGTGCCAGCAGTTTGAAGGGGGCGACTAATGAAAAACTGTTTTTT. Its protein is CASSLKGATNEKLFF. Together with reference TRBV28 and TRBJ1-4, the CDR3 gives the full variable domain: DVKVTQSSRYLVKRTGEKVFLECVQDMDHENMFWYRQDPGLGLRLIYFSYDVKMKEKGDIPEGYSVSREKKERFSLILESASTNQTSMYLCASSLKGATNEKLFFGSGTQLSVL.

This clone has only a few counts. The rearrangement uses TRBV5-1 and TRBJ1-6; D is possibly TRBD1 (5 bases). CDR3 length equals 15 residues. The germline V gene has CDR1 SGHRS and CDR2 YFSETQ. Trimming cost V 8 bases and J 9 bases, with 21 bases left between them. CDR3 in amino acids: CASQTGGLEGSPLHF. The DNA for the CDR3 is TGCGCCAGTCAAACTGGGGGACTAGAGGGTTCACCCCTCCACTTT.

The J gene is TRBJ1-1, the V gene TRBV6-1, with D maybe TRBD1 (5 bases). Germline V lookup: CDR1 MNHNS, CDR2 SASEGT. V lost 0 bases, J lost 1 base, and 15 bases lay in between. This CDR3 is built from 17 residues. The chain's CDR3 is CASSEAVAAGGNTEAFF. For the CDR3, the DNA is TGTGCCAGCAGTGAAGCGGTGGCAGCGGGGGGGAACACTGAAGCTTTCTTT.

This clone has only a few counts. The V call is TRBV5-1, the J call TRBJ2-1, with TRBD2 matching 14 bases. The CDR3 is 15 residues long. V shed 4 bases and J 6 bases; nucleotides not matched to a gene: 3. Germline assignment: CDR1 SGHRS and CDR2 YFSETQ. This chain's CDR3 is CASSAGTSGGNEQFF. The CDR3 DNA sequence: TGCGCCAGCAGCGCGGGGACTAGCGGGGGCAATGAGCAGTTCTTC.

The chain uses TRBV4-2 and TRBJ1-3; 7 nucleotides align to TRBD1. V was clipped by 4 bases and J by 3 bases; unmatched bases: 3. CDR3 length: 14 amino acids. Germline assignment: CDR1 LGHNA and CDR2 YNFKEQ. CDR3 nucleotide sequence: TGTGCCAGCAGCCTCACAGGGGTTGGAAACACCATATATTTT. Encoded protein: CASSLTGVGNTIYF.

The DNA of the CDR3 is TGTGCCAGCAGCTCCCTCACTAGCACCACAGATACGCAGTATTTT. Protein product: CASSSLTSTTDTQYF. The chain has TRBV7-6 and TRBJ2-3; possible D gene TRBD2, 6 bases. Trimming shortened V by 4 bases and J by 2 bases, and 13 bases separated the two germline ends. The CDR3 has 15 residues. Germline-derived CDR1 and CDR2 are SGHVS and FNYEAQ.

This chain links TRBV7-2 with TRBJ1-1; D is undetermined. The CDR3 is 13 amino acids. Germline V CDR1 and CDR2: SGHTA, FQGNSA. V was trimmed by 5 bases and J by 1 base, leaving 8 bases between them. The CDR3 region has the DNA TGTGCCAGCAGCCTTCGGTGGAACACTGAAGCTTTCTTT. Protein: CASSLRWNTEAFF.

This clone was recorded a few times. The rearrangement uses TRBV27 and TRBJ1-2, with a weak D call TRBD1 (5 bases). V was clipped by 2 bases and J by 5 bases, with 12 bases between them. The CDR3 is made up of 14 amino acids. Germline V CDR1 and CDR2: MNHEY, SMNVEV (reference sequence). The CDR3 coding sequence is TGTGCCAGCAGTTTAAAGGGGTATAGGTATGGCTACACCTTC. It yields the protein CASSLKGYRYGYTF.

J is TRBJ2-2 and V is TRBV2; no definite D call. CDR1 is SNHLY and CDR2 is FYNNEI in the germline V gene. There are 15 residues in the CDR3. The ends were cut back, 2 bases at V and 1 base at J, with 8 bases in the middle. Here the CDR3 DNA reads TGTGCCAGCAGTGAATCGAACAAGAACACCGGGGAGCTGTTTTTT. Translated, it gives CASSESNKNTGELFF.

This clone was observed a handful of times. CDR3 region: CASSYVGTEAFF. The DNA of the CDR3 is TGTGCCAGCAGTTACGTCGGCACTGAAGCTTTCTTT. This rearrangement joins TRBV6-6 to TRBJ1-1; D is unclear. This CDR3 comprises 12 residues. The germline CDR1 and CDR2 sequences are MNHNY and SVGAGI (reference sequence). V was cut by 2 bases and J by 4 bases, with 5 bases left in between.

This clone was found once. V gene TRBV5-6 combines with J gene TRBJ2-1; D gene uncertain. Germline V gives CDR1 SGHDT, CDR2 YYEEEE. V dropped 3 bases and J dropped 8 bases, with 12 bases sitting between them. The CDR3 contains 13 residues. The CDR3, as DNA: TGTGCCAGCAGCTACTTTAGAATGGATGAGCAGTTCTTC. The encoded protein is CASSYFRMDEQFF.

For the CDR3, the DNA is TGTGCCAGCAGCTTACAGGGCCAAACTGAAGCTTTCTTT. Residues: CASSLQGQTEAFF. This chain joins TRBV11-1 and TRBJ1-1, with D perhaps TRBD1 (5 bases). The CDR3 has 13 residues. V was trimmed by 2 bases and J by 5 bases, leaving 9 bases between them. CDR1 is SGHAT and CDR2 is FQDESV in the germline V gene (reference sequence).

This clone has a handful of counts. The rearrangement joins TRBV7-9 to TRBJ1-5; a possible D gene is TRBD1 (5 bases). Per the germline V gene, CDR1 is SEHNR and CDR2 is FQNEAQ (reference sequence). Trimming left V 3 bases short and J 6 bases short, with 9 bases between. The CDR3 has 13 residues. The CDR3 protein is CASSLQGGQPQHF. The CDR3 DNA follows: TGTGCCAGCAGCTTGCAGGGAGGTCAGCCCCAGCATTTT.

The genes are TRBV20-1 and TRBJ2-7; perhaps TRBD1 as D (5 bases). This CDR3 contains 12 residues. Trimming removed 6 bases from V and 3 bases from J, with 12 bases in between. Germline V gene data show CDR1 as DFQATT and CDR2 as SNEGSKA (reference sequence). The CDR3 bases are TGCAGTGCAAGTCCAGGGTTCTACGAGCAGTACTTC. It specifies CSASPGFYEQYF.

This sequence joins TRBV2 and TRBJ2-2; TRBD2 agrees at 13 bases. Trimming removed 6 bases from V and 0 bases from J; junction bases left unmatched: 1. Germline V CDR1 and CDR2: SNHLY, FYNNEI. This CDR3 has 16 amino acids. CDR3 sequence (DNA): TGTGCCAGCAGGGGGACTAGCGGGGCGAACACCGGGGAGCTGTTTTTT. Its protein product is CASRGTSGANTGELFF.

This clone was observed a few times. This chain joins TRBV5-1 and TRBJ1-1; D may be TRBD1 (5 bases). Trimming removed 5 bases at V and 6 bases at J, with 14 bases between. This CDR3 is 13 amino acids long. Germline CDR1 reads SGHRS; CDR2 reads YFSETQ. The CDR3 sequence is CASSRMGQAEAFF. The CDR3 DNA reads as TGCGCCAGCAGTAGAATGGGGCAGGCTGAAGCTTTCTTT.

This clone was counted only a few times. CDR3 in amino acids: CASSLGQDSNQPQHF. The CDR3, as DNA: TGCGCCAGCAGCCTGGGACAGGATAGCAATCAGCCCCAGCATTTT. This chain joins TRBV5-1 and TRBJ1-5; 8 nucleotides align to TRBD1. The V gene end was trimmed by 4 bases and the J gene end by 0 bases; junction bases not matched to a gene: 3. Germline V CDR1 and CDR2: SGHRS, YFSETQ. The CDR3 covers 15 residues.

V usage is TRBV6-1 and J usage is TRBJ1-1; 7 nucleotides agree with TRBD1. V gave up 3 bases and J gave up 5 bases; unmatched junction bases: 12. The CDR3 loop spans 16 amino acids. Germline V gene lookup returns CDR1 MNHNS and CDR2 SASEGT. The chain's CDR3 is CASSDEGKGARTEAFF. In DNA form, the CDR3 reads TGTGCCAGCAGTGACGAAGGGAAGGGGGCGCGGACTGAAGCTTTCTTT.

This chain connects TRBV2 to TRBJ2-4; 9 positions match TRBD2. The CDR3 is made up of 16 amino acids. CDR1 is SNHLY, CDR2 FYNNEI, per germline. After removal of 6 bases from V and 2 bases from J, the junction contained 8 bases not matched to a gene. The CDR3 DNA reads TGTGCCAGCAGGCTCAGCGGGGGGCGTACCAAAAACATTCAGTACTTC. Amino acids: CASRLSGGRTKNIQYF.

The rearrangement links TRBV7-9 to TRBJ2-7; 7 bases agree with TRBD2. The CDR3 length is 16 residues. J was trimmed by 0 bases and V by 5 bases; bases with no gene match: 10. CDR1 and CDR2 (germline): SEHNR, FQNEAQ (reference sequence). This CDR3 is CASSPKGGISSYEQYF. CDR3 DNA sequence: TGTGCCAGCAGCCCAAAGGGAGGGATTAGCTCCTACGAGCAGTACTTC.